This TCR beta chain was sequenced in a study of blood T cell repertoires in COVID-19. The data were produced by immunoSEQ multiplex PCR, yet TCRdb's version contains in-frame clones alone and is incomplete. The table lists fewer than 200,000 clones, over 65% of them singletons. Germline V gene data show CDR1 as SGDLS and CDR2 as YYNGEE. The CDR3 has 14 amino acids. Deletions cut 1 base from V and 0 bases from J, with 5 bases between. The chain carries TRBV9 and TRBJ2-1; the D is unclear. The origin of this receptor is a woman older than 75 with acute or convalescent COVID-19. Sequencing was performed on peripheral blood. CDR3 residues: CASSVTSSYNEQFF. The CDR3 bases are TGTGCCAGCAGCGTAACCAGCTCCTACAATGAGCAGTTCTTC.